A selection of T cell receptor beta chains follows, all from one sample in a study of cytomegalovirus exposure and HLA in healthy donors. Using immunoSEQ multiplex PCR, the repertoire was profiled, and TCRdb retains in-frame clones only, with some absent. The sample carries more than 140,000 clones, about 75% recorded once. The sequenced material came from PBMCs. Receptors originate from a male donor in good health and CMV-seronegative. Both conserved end residues are part of each CDR3. Fields, in order: V gene, D gene, clone size, J gene, CDR3 protein, CDR3 DNA. A D gene is named only where the DNA matches it firmly. Not every row has a clone size; where given, it reads once, few, many or a size class.

v_gene: TRBV11-2
d_gene: TRBD1
abundance: .
j_gene: TRBJ2-7
CDR3aa: CASSPTGSYEQYF
CDR3nt: TGTGCCAGCAGCCCGACAGGGTCGTACGAGCAGTACTTC

v_gene: TRBV30
d_gene: .
abundance: .
j_gene: TRBJ1-6
CDR3aa: CAWDSNNSPLHF
CDR3nt: TGTGCCTGGGACAGTAATAATTCACCCCTCCACTTT

v_gene: TRBV9
d_gene: TRBD2
abundance: .
j_gene: TRBJ2-7
CDR3aa: CASSRGLAGIDEQYF
CDR3nt: TGTGCCAGCAGCCGCGGGCTAGCGGGGATCGACGAGCAGTACTTC

v_gene: TRBV5-4
d_gene: .
abundance: few
j_gene: TRBJ1-1
CDR3aa: CASSWAGILNTEAFF
CDR3nt: TGTGCCAGCAGCTGGGCGGGAATTTTGAACACTGAAGCTTTCTTT

v_gene: TRBV9
d_gene: .
abundance: .
j_gene: TRBJ2-5
CDR3aa: CASSAHLPPGETQYF
CDR3nt: TGTGCCAGCAGCGCACACCTCCCACCAGGAGAGACCCAGTACTTC

v_gene: TRBV28
d_gene: .
abundance: .
j_gene: TRBJ1-5
CDR3aa: CASSLTLSNQPQHF
CDR3nt: TGTGCCAGCAGTTTAACTCTTAGCAATCAGCCCCAGCATTTT

v_gene: TRBV10-3
d_gene: TRBD2
abundance: few
j_gene: TRBJ2-3
CDR3aa: CAISPTSPSGGAVQYF
CDR3nt: TGTGCCATCAGCCCGACGAGTCCCAGCGGGGGGGCCGTGCAGTATTTT

v_gene: TRBV7-6
d_gene: .
abundance: few
j_gene: TRBJ1-6
CDR3aa: CASSLGGDNSPLHF
CDR3nt: TGTGCCAGCAGCTTAGGCGGAGATAATTCACCCCTCCACTTT

v_gene: TRBV7-9
d_gene: TRBD1
abundance: .
j_gene: TRBJ1-1
CDR3aa: CASSQSGQGGNQAFF
CDR3nt: TGTGCCAGCAGCCAATCTGGACAGGGGGGAAACCAAGCTTTCTTT

v_gene: TRBV7-2
d_gene: .
abundance: .
j_gene: TRBJ2-1
CDR3aa: CASSLGKPNEQFF
CDR3nt: TGTGCCAGCAGCTTAGGAAAGCCGAATGAGCAGTTCTTC

v_gene: TRBV25-1
d_gene: TRBD1
abundance: once
j_gene: TRBJ2-3
CDR3aa: CASSFLPGQGFTDTQYF
CDR3nt: TGTGCCAGCTCTTTTCTTCCGGGACAGGGGTTCACAGATACGCAGTATTTT

v_gene: TRBV12-5
d_gene: TRBD2
abundance: .
j_gene: TRBJ2-2
CDR3aa: CASRRGGTGELFF
CDR3nt: TGTGCTAGTCGCCGGGGAGGGACCGGGGAGCTGTTTTTT

v_gene: TRBV5-4
d_gene: TRBD1
abundance: .
j_gene: TRBJ1-5
CDR3aa: CASSGGQGGTQHF
CDR3nt: TGTGCCAGCAGCGGGGGACAGGGTGGGACCCAGCATTTT

v_gene: TRBV4-2
d_gene: .
abundance: .
j_gene: TRBJ2-3
CDR3aa: CASSQEGDLPYTDTQYF
CDR3nt: TGTGCCAGCAGCCAAGAGGGGGACTTGCCTTACACAGATACGCAGTATTTT

v_gene: TRBV13
d_gene: .
abundance: .
j_gene: TRBJ1-6
CDR3aa: CASSLGQGGPPLHF
CDR3nt: TGTGCCAGCAGCTTAGGGCAGGGTGGTCCACCCCTCCACTTT

v_gene: TRBV6-4
d_gene: .
abundance: .
j_gene: TRBJ2-7
CDR3aa: CASTLHGDNDEQYF
CDR3nt: TGTGCCAGCACTTTACACGGTGACAATGACGAGCAGTACTTC

v_gene: TRBV19
d_gene: .
abundance: .
j_gene: TRBJ2-1
CDR3aa: CASTQTNGDEQFF
CDR3nt: TGTGCCAGTACCCAGACAAACGGGGATGAGCAGTTCTTC

v_gene: TRBV6-1
d_gene: .
abundance: .
j_gene: TRBJ2-7
CDR3aa: CASSEARSGPTYEQYF
CDR3nt: TGTGCCAGCAGTGAAGCCAGAAGCGGGCCAACCTACGAGCAGTACTTC

v_gene: TRBV27
d_gene: TRBD1
abundance: once
j_gene: TRBJ2-3
CDR3aa: CASSSAPDRERISTDTQYF
CDR3nt: TGTGCCAGCAGTTCAGCCCCGGACAGGGAGCGGATTAGCACAGATACGCAGTATTTT

v_gene: TRBV12-5
d_gene: .
abundance: .
j_gene: TRBJ1-1
CDR3aa: CASGLYRGGTEAFF
CDR3nt: TGTGCTAGTGGTTTGTACCGGGGAGGCACTGAAGCTTTCTTT

v_gene: TRBV7-9
d_gene: .
abundance: once
j_gene: TRBJ1-2
CDR3aa: CASSQTASSGYTF
CDR3nt: TGTGCCAGCAGCCAGACAGCTTCAAGTGGCTACACCTTC

v_gene: TRBV19
d_gene: TRBD2
abundance: once
j_gene: TRBJ2-2
CDR3aa: CASSLLAGGLGELFF
CDR3nt: TGTGCCAGTAGTCTTCTAGCGGGGGGGCTTGGGGAGCTGTTTTTT

v_gene: TRBV6-5
d_gene: .
abundance: .
j_gene: TRBJ1-2
CDR3aa: CASSLIGDQHYGYTF
CDR3nt: TGTGCCAGCAGCTTAATAGGGGATCAACACTATGGCTACACCTTC

v_gene: TRBV11-3
d_gene: .
abundance: .
j_gene: TRBJ1-5
CDR3aa: CASSLERGSNQPQHF
CDR3nt: TGTGCCAGCAGCTTAGAAAGGGGTAGCAATCAGCCCCAGCATTTT

v_gene: TRBV4-2
d_gene: .
abundance: .
j_gene: TRBJ1-2
CDR3aa: CASSQPDGAGYGYTF
CDR3nt: TGTGCCAGCAGCCAACCGGACGGAGCAGGGTATGGCTACACCTTC

v_gene: TRBV28
d_gene: TRBD2
abundance: .
j_gene: TRBJ2-5
CDR3aa: CASSAPAGGREQYF
CDR3nt: TGTGCCAGCAGTGCTCCAGCGGGGGGGCGGGAGCAGTACTTC

v_gene: TRBV9
d_gene: TRBD1
abundance: .
j_gene: TRBJ1-2
CDR3aa: CASSVGWDSYGYTF
CDR3nt: TGTGCCAGCAGCGTAGGTTGGGACAGCTATGGCTACACCTTC

v_gene: TRBV10-3
d_gene: .
abundance: .
j_gene: TRBJ1-2
CDR3aa: CAISRVSQGYTF
CDR3nt: TGTGCCATCAGCAGGGTCTCTCAAGGCTACACCTTC

v_gene: TRBV11-2
d_gene: .
abundance: .
j_gene: TRBJ2-5
CDR3aa: CASSPTSTLQETQYF
CDR3nt: TGTGCCAGCAGTCCAACCAGTACCCTCCAGGAGACCCAGTACTTC

v_gene: TRBV5-6
d_gene: .
abundance: .
j_gene: TRBJ1-2
CDR3aa: CASSRGQANYGYTF
CDR3nt: TGTGCCAGCAGCCGCGGGCAGGCTAACTATGGCTACACCTTC

v_gene: TRBV18
d_gene: .
abundance: .
j_gene: TRBJ1-1
CDR3aa: CASSRLNGGGTEAFF
CDR3nt: TGTGCCAGCTCACGGCTAAATGGGGGGGGCACTGAAGCTTTCTTT

v_gene: TRBV6-1
d_gene: TRBD1
abundance: .
j_gene: TRBJ1-4
CDR3aa: CASRRQGAPNEKLFF
CDR3nt: TGTGCCAGCAGGCGACAGGGGGCGCCTAATGAAAAACTGTTTTTT

v_gene: TRBV18
d_gene: .
abundance: .
j_gene: TRBJ2-2
CDR3aa: CASSRTENTGELFF
CDR3nt: TGTGCCAGCTCCCGGACTGAGAACACCGGGGAGCTGTTTTTT

v_gene: TRBV5-4
d_gene: TRBD2
abundance: once
j_gene: TRBJ2-1
CDR3aa: CASSPRRTSGRNEQFF
CDR3nt: TGTGCCAGCAGCCCCCGCAGGACTAGCGGGAGAAATGAGCAGTTCTTC

v_gene: TRBV7-2
d_gene: TRBD1
abundance: .
j_gene: TRBJ2-7
CDR3aa: CASSLAGTGGYEQYF
CDR3nt: TGTGCCAGCAGCTTAGCGGGGACAGGGGGCTACGAGCAGTACTTC

v_gene: TRBV11-3
d_gene: TRBD2
abundance: .
j_gene: TRBJ2-1
CDR3aa: CASSSQRGPYNEQFF
CDR3nt: TGTGCCAGCAGCTCACAGCGGGGACCCTACAATGAGCAGTTCTTC

v_gene: TRBV19
d_gene: TRBD1
abundance: .
j_gene: TRBJ2-2
CDR3aa: CASSTGQGYTGELFF
CDR3nt: TGTGCCAGTAGTACGGGACAGGGGTACACCGGGGAGCTGTTTTTT

v_gene: TRBV5-1
d_gene: TRBD1
abundance: .
j_gene: TRBJ1-4
CDR3aa: CASSWTGGTNEKLFF
CDR3nt: TGCGCCAGCAGCTGGACAGGGGGCACTAATGAAAAACTGTTTTTT

v_gene: TRBV25-1
d_gene: TRBD2
abundance: .
j_gene: TRBJ2-5
CDR3aa: CASSSGRKQETQYF
CDR3nt: TGTGCCAGCAGTAGCGGGAGAAAACAAGAGACCCAGTACTTC

v_gene: TRBV7-2
d_gene: .
abundance: .
j_gene: TRBJ2-7
CDR3aa: CASTMTVGSYEQYF
CDR3nt: TGTGCCAGCACCATGACAGTAGGAAGCTACGAGCAGTACTTC

v_gene: TRBV18
d_gene: .
abundance: .
j_gene: TRBJ1-2
CDR3aa: CASSPITGGYGYTF
CDR3nt: TGTGCCAGCTCACCGATTACAGGCGGCTATGGCTACACCTTC

v_gene: TRBV5-1
d_gene: TRBD1
abundance: few
j_gene: TRBJ1-1
CDR3aa: CASSARTGTEAFF
CDR3nt: TGCGCCAGCAGCGCCCGGACAGGGACTGAAGCTTTCTTT

v_gene: TRBV29-1
d_gene: TRBD1
abundance: .
j_gene: TRBJ1-1
CDR3aa: CSGLGQGAYTEAFF
CDR3nt: TGCAGCGGCCTGGGACAGGGGGCATACACTGAAGCTTTCTTT

v_gene: TRBV6-6
d_gene: TRBD2
abundance: few
j_gene: TRBJ2-3
CDR3aa: CASSPPGLAGGDTQYF
CDR3nt: TGTGCCAGCAGCCCACCCGGACTAGCGGGGGGAGATACGCAGTATTTT

v_gene: TRBV7-8
d_gene: TRBD2
abundance: .
j_gene: TRBJ2-3
CDR3aa: CATPEVAGGPDTQYF
CDR3nt: TGTGCCACCCCTGAAGTAGCGGGAGGCCCAGATACGCAGTATTTT

v_gene: TRBV7-6
d_gene: .
abundance: .
j_gene: TRBJ2-5
CDR3aa: CASSLYRPGPETQYF
CDR3nt: TGTGCCAGCAGCTTATACCGGCCAGGGCCAGAGACCCAGTACTTC